This T cell receptor (beta chain) originates from a study of T cells in Graves' hyperthyroidism and ophthalmopathy. Looking at the study overall: Peripheral blood samples were taken at initial diagnosis, prior to any treatment.

From RNA transcripts, TCR beta CDR3 regions were amplified. A set of HTBI primers served as the primers for a first-round RT-PCR of the TCR CDR3. TCRdb reprocessed the multiplex PCR reads via MiXCR and lists one record per CDR3 protein. The top ten hold around 8% of the sample, which has some 770,000 distinct CDR3 sequences, around 17% seen once. This clonotype has only a few counts. The V end lost 6 bases, the J end lost 1 base, and 14 bases lay between the germline ends. CDR1 is MRHNA, CDR2 SNTAGT, per germline. This CDR3 contains 15 residues. Diagnostic decisions used clinical symptoms, serum thyroxine and TRAb, thyroid ultrasound and orbital computed tomography.

The chain uses TRBV6-4 and TRBJ2-3, with TRBD1 as a possible D gene (6 bases). The sequenced sample was blood. The TCR originated in a man between 18 and 29 years old with Graves' hyperthyroidism. The CDR3 nucleotides read TGTGCCAGCAGCGACAGGCCAGGGGGCACAGATACGCAGTATTTT. This sequence encodes CASSDRPGGTDTQYF.